This paragraph reports one T cell receptor beta chain. Its antigen remains unidentified. TCRdb reassembled clones from the PCR reads with MiXCR. The data contain some 16,000 clones, roughly 26% of them singletons. The data were obtained in a study of metastatic and nonmetastatic thyroid tumors. Turning to the study itself: A comparison of repertoires was made across blood and tumor or nodule tissue from malignant and benign thyroid patients. The study's findings and limits: As reported, TCR beta diversity in blood and tumor was significantly higher in malignant thyroid tumors than in benign nodules.

No patient had received any treatment before thyroid surgery. The source material was tumor tissue. The origin of this receptor is a male donor with papillary thyroid cancer or a benign thyroid nodule (not recorded which). Some clones in this sample may be carry-over from other donors' samples.

The CDR3 nucleotides read TGTGCCAGCAGCTGGACTAGCGGGAGCTCCTACGAGCAGTACTTC. It specifies CASSWTSGSSYEQYF. The chain has TRBV27 and TRBJ2-7; 13 bases map to TRBD2. The CDR3 sequence is 15 residues long. V was pared by 6 bases and J by 0 bases, with 2 bases of the junction left unmatched. The V gene's germline CDR1 is MNHEY and CDR2 SMNVEV (reference sequence).